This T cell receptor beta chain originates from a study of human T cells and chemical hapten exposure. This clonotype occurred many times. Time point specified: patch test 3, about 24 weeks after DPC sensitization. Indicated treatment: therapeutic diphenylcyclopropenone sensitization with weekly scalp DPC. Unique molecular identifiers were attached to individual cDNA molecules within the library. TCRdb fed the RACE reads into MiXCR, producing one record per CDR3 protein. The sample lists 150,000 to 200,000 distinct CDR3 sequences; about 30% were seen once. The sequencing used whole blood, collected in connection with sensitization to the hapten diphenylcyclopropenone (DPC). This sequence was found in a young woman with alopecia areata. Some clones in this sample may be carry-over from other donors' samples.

CDR3 residues: CSARDLSAGRFYEQYF. DNA for the CDR3: TGCAGTGCTAGAGATCTCAGTGCGGGACGGTTCTACGAGCAGTACTTC. This chain links TRBV20-1 with TRBJ2-7; maybe TRBD2 (6 bases). The CDR3 has 16 amino acids. The V gene's germline CDR1 is DFQATT and CDR2 SNEGSKA (reference sequence). V was cut by 0 bases and J by 3 bases, with 18 bases left in between.